The clone carrying this T cell receptor (beta chain) was picked up many times. What it recognizes is unknown. Together with a sample-barcoded 5' primer, a J-beta primer mix was included in a second PCR lasting roughly 6 to 12 cycles. TCRdb recomputed calls from the 5' RACE reads with MiXCR, one row per CDR3 protein. The repertoire holds 450,000 to 700,000 distinct CDR3 sequences, with about 25% as singletons. The data belong to a study of blood T cells in healthy people across ages. V gave up 5 bases and J gave up 1 base; unmatched junction bases: 10. This CDR3 spans 16 amino acids. The study's findings and limits: Changes in expanded clonotypes were possibly confounded, as the CMV status of donors was unknown.

Sequenced sample: blood. This sequence joins TRBV12-3 or TRBV12-4 and TRBJ1-1, with TRBD1 matching over 7 bases. This TCR was sampled from a woman in her sixties or seventies in good health. The CDR3 is CASSARGTATNTEAFF. The CDR3 region has the DNA TGTGCCAGCAGTGCCCGGGGGACAGCCACGAACACTGAAGCTTTCTTT.